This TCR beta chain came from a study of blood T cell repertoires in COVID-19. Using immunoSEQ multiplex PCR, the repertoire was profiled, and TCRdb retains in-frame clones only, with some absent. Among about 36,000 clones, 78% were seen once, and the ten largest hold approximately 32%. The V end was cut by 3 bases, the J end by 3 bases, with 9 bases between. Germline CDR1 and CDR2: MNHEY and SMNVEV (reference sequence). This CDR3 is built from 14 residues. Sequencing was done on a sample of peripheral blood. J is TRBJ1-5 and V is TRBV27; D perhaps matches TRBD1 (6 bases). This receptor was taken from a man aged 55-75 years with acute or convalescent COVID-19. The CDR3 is CASSFRGANQPQHF. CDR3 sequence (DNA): TGTGCCAGCAGTTTCCGGGGGGCCAATCAGCCCCAGCATTTT.